This T cell receptor (beta chain) came from a study of cytomegalovirus exposure and HLA in healthy donors (dated by TCRdb to 2016 to 2017). Some background on the complete study: An earlier analysis of some 600 of the donors reported over 250 Gb of sequence data and 117 million unique TCR beta sequences obtained from 180 million or so T cells. Roughly 300 gigabases of sequencing data and approximately 93 million unique TCR sequences were included in an early release covering 550 to 650 HLA-typed donors. The genetic ancestry cluster associated with self-reported Caucasian donors included roughly 84% of the 300 to 450 genotyped donors. The study aimed to test whether signatures of past pathogen exposure could be identified by cataloging public T cell receptors. Using immunosequencing, the study profiled T cell repertoires from 500 to 800 subjects and related those repertoires to cytomegalovirus serostatus. Along with the 666-subject first cohort, a separate validation cohort of over 90 different subjects was used. The study combined high-throughput TCR immunosequencing, statistical association of individual TCRs with disease status, and machine learning to predict cytomegalovirus infection status. To study patterns of TCR occurrence, a later analysis re-analyzed previously published TCR beta repertoires from under 750 donors and added high-resolution HLA genotyping. The later analysis used no new phenotypic data to find candidate immune exposures, relying instead on TCR beta sequences and their occurrence across donors. An earlier analysis of 587 of the donors used high-throughput TCR beta sequencing to judge whether each TCR beta V gene segment behaved as functional or pseudogenic. Alongside the repertoire data, information on donor age, sex, ethnicity and CMV serostatus was compiled. A later genetic analysis used genome-wide SNP genotypes for about 65% of the roughly 700 donors, treating that subset as a discovery cohort. All discovery cohort repertoires had been generated using a single sequencing platform. HLA typing included class I and class II loci at four-digit resolution. The number of donors typed differed by locus, with about 629-640 for A, B, C, DRB1 and DQB1, more than 500 for DQA1, about 610 for DPA1, and over 400 for DPB1. Four to six DR-DQ haplotypes were handled as single units for association and clustering, since linkage in the cohort was strong. On average, 235,054 unique TCR beta nucleotide sequences were sequenced per donor among 350 to 400 genotyped donors of the cohort, with roughly a sixth of those sequences being non-productive. Summary of the overall study and its limitations: In a later analysis, TCR association rates were found to vary across HLA loci, with the most associated TCRs seen for DRB1 alleles and the fewest for HLA-C alleles. According to a later analysis, parvovirus B19, influenza, CMV and Epstein-Barr virus appeared linked to several top co-occurrence clusters. Linkage disequilibrium might explain the correlated functional status among segregating V segments, but an unknown experimental factor could not be ruled out. Because counts were too low, approximately 15 rarely observed V segments, including chromosome 9 orphons, were excluded from the earlier analysis of roughly 580 of the donors. The authors suggested that the approach could potentially be generalized to other disease states and immunological phenotypes. A later analysis found that most CMV-associated TCR beta chains appeared HLA-restricted, with HLA associations seemingly driven largely by CMV exposure. In a later analysis, some 18,000 TCR beta sequences were associated with specific HLA alleles at a false discovery rate of 0.05. Some IMGT-functional V segments, including TRBV6-2 and TRBV6-3, could not be told apart with the 87-base-pair reads, so those segments were excluded. Because HLA typing was unavailable for some donors at each locus, only the typed subset was used in association tests. Across donors, most TCR sequences were observed very rarely, whereas some public TCRs were present in many individuals. The classifier was reported to diagnose cytomegalovirus status with high specificity and sensitivity in both the original and validation cohorts. A later genetic analysis reported fewer N-insertions in productive TCRs among donors in an Asian-associated ancestry cluster than the roughly 720-donor mean. Only TCR beta chains were sequenced in this cohort, and the absence of alpha or paired-chain data limited detectable features. A total of 150 to 200 TCR beta chains were listed by the study as associated with cytomegalovirus. Compared with equally common non-associated chains, HLA-associated TCR beta chains in a later analysis were more clonally expanded and had lower generation probabilities. In vitro tests confirmed that a few of the cytomegalovirus-associated TCR beta chains recognize cytomegalovirus antigens. Broadly in line with IMGT annotations, most TCR beta V segments showed up in productive rearrangements about 87% or about 30% of the time in an earlier analysis of a few hundred of the donors. A cluster of highly shared sequence variants was judged likely to be a technical artifact of the sequencing pipeline. A further reported finding was that TCR beta sequences accurately predicted the HLA-A and HLA-B alleles for most subjects in the first cohort. A later genetic analysis associated a missense DCLRE1C variant with V-gene and J-gene trimming of TCR beta chains, and an independent cohort replicated the association. When HLA alleles, especially DR and DQ, strongly co-occurred, attributing TCR associations to individual alleles was difficult. For the cohort, immune exposure information was limited to CMV serostatus. Roughly uniform sequencing depth across donors was assumed in presence/absence analyses, although this assumption may not hold.

With regard to this clone: Its binding antigen is unknown. Base quality data are lacking; no much larger clone is found one base away.

Library preparation was by the immunoSEQ multiplex PCR assay. A mixture of 60 forward primers for TCR Vbeta segments and 13 reverse primers for TCR Jbeta segments was used in the multiplex PCR. Amplification of the CDR3 region of rearranged TCR beta genes was performed with a multiplex PCR assay on genomic DNA. On the Illumina HiSeq System, the amplified TCR beta libraries were sequenced as 87-base-pair reads. The original pipeline was this. Across the 500 to 850 repertoires, a later analysis counted roughly 84 million unique TCR beta chains, about 10 million of which were shared by at least two donors. Raw reads were error-corrected and collapsed into unique sequences with a nearest-neighbor algorithm that merged closely related sequences to remove PCR and sequencing errors. To assign V, D and J gene segments, CDR3 sequences were aligned to IMGT reference sequences. For a sequence to be retained, at least a six-nucleotide match to both a V gene segment and a J gene segment was required. Rearrangements were called productive when the CDR3 lacked stop codons and stayed in frame with V and J; all others were non-productive. Following IMGT convention, CDR3 was defined as the stretch from the second conserved V-encoded cysteine up to the conserved J-encoded phenylalanine. Sequences without an unambiguous match to a single V gene segment were excluded from the earlier analysis of several hundred of the donors. An earlier analysis of 550 to 650 of the donors classified V segments as functional when productive rearrangements were above 56.7% and as segregating when the standard deviation between donors was above 5%. A statistical classification framework was built for diagnosing cytomegalovirus status from the catalog of TCR beta chain sequences. In a later analysis, V and J genes were assigned by comparing TCR nucleotide sequences against IMGT/GENE-DB human TR gene sequences. The TCRdist pipeline was used in a later analysis to assign CDR3 sequences and most-parsimonious VDJ recombination scenarios. A later analysis defined each TCR beta chain by its CDR3 amino acid sequence plus V-gene family, and excluded reads lacking a unique V-gene family. A later analysis removed 592 highly shared, low-generation-probability nucleotide sequences to deal with suspected cross-contamination and a sequencing artifact. A later analysis calculated a clonal expansion index for each public chain from normalized within-repertoire ranks of inferred template counts. Generation probabilities in a later analysis came from a VDJ recombination model fitted to out-of-frame rearrangements, and those results were checked against IGoR. A later analysis scored TCR-TCR, TCR-HLA and TCR-CMV co-occurrence with hypergeometric tests, applying a repertoire-size bias correction to TCR pairs. A later analysis estimated false discovery rates by permuting HLA or CMV assignments 20 times. In a later analysis, co-occurring TCRs were grouped with DBSCAN, and TCRdist sequence similarity was added when clustering was performed within HLA-allele-positive subsets. Co-occurrence clustering excluded repertoires with fewer than 30,000 or more than 120,000 public chains, plus five with anomalous nucleotide sharing. TCRdb provides this immuneACCESS table in a form limited to in-frame rearrangements. Some clones are lacking; in checked studies, under half of them reflect an unresolved V gene, and why the rest are absent is not known. The DNA was the basis for D and trimming; V, J and clone size are from that table. The sample table holds under 200,000 clones, of which 60% to 85% were seen once. The ten largest clones capture roughly 7.5% of the sample.

The cohort comprised hundreds of healthy bone marrow donors. At the time of sampling, every cohort member was nominally healthy, though immune exposures that went unrecorded were likely present. The donor was CMV seropositive and was included in the group of 289 seropositive cohort members. A peripheral blood sample was collected from each donor, and TCR beta sequencing was performed on peripheral blood mononuclear cells. Genomic DNA was extracted from the blood cell samples with the Qiagen DNeasy Blood Extraction Kit. The germline V gene encodes CDR1 MGHRA and CDR2 YSYEKL. The CDR3, cysteine through phenylalanine, is 16 amino acids long. Just CDR3 DNA is preserved here, 48 bases in frame from base 1. V is reduced by 4 bases and J by 4 bases, leaving a spacing of 17 bases between them.

Sequenced: PBMCs. This chain joins TRBV4-1 to TRBJ2-1, and possibly TRBD2, on 6 matching bases. This clonotype was obtained from a male donor in good health and CMV-seropositive. The CDR3 sequence is CASSLPGLETYNEQFF. In nucleotide form, the sequence is TGCGCCAGCAGCCTGCCGGGACTCGAGACATACAATGAGCAGTTCTTC.